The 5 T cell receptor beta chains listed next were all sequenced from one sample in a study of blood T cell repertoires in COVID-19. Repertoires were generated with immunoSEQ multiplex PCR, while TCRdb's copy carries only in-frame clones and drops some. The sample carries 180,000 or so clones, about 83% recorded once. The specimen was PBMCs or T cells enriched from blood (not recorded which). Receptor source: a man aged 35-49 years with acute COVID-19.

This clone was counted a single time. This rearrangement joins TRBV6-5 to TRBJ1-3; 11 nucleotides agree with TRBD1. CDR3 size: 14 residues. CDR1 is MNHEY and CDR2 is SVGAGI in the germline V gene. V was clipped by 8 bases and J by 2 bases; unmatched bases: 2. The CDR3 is CASLDRGPGNTIYF. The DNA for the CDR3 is TGTGCCAGCCTGGACAGGGGGCCTGGAAACACCATATATTTT.

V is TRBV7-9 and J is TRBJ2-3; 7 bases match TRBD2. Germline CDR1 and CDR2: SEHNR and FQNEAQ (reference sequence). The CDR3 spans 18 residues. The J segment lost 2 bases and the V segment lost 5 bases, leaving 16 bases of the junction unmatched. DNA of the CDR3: TGTGCCAGCAGCCCCCCCCCTGACGGGAGGACGTACACAGATACGCAGTATTTT. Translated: CASSPPPDGRTYTDTQYF.

CDR3 region: CASSKTGQETQYF. In DNA, the CDR3 is TGTGCCAGCAGCAAGACAGGTCAAGAGACCCAGTACTTC. The genes are TRBV7-3 and TRBJ2-5, with a weak D call TRBD1 (6 bases). Germline V CDR1 and CDR2: SGHTA, FQGTGA. This CDR3 comprises 13 residues. V gave up 5 bases and J gave up 2 bases, with 9 bases separating them.

The CDR3 sequence is CASSSRGIMQPQHF. The CDR3 DNA reads TGTGCCAGCAGTTCCAGGGGGATTATGCAGCCCCAGCATTTT. The chain employs TRBV27 and TRBJ1-5, with TRBD1 matching 7 bases. Per the germline V gene, CDR1 is MNHEY and CDR2 is SMNVEV (reference sequence). J gave up 7 bases and V 4 bases, and 7 bases lay outside the gene matches. The CDR3 has 14 residues.

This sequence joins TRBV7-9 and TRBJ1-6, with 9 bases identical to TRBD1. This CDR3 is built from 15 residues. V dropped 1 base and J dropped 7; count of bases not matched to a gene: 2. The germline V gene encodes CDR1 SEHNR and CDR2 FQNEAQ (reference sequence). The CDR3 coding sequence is TGTGCCAGCAGCTTAGTTGGGACAGGGAATTCACCCCTCCACTTT. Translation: CASSLVGTGNSPLHF.